The 11 T cell receptor beta chains listed next were all sequenced from one sample in a study of blood T cell repertoires in COVID-19. Some clones are missing from TCRdb's copy, which holds only in-frame ones; the method was immunoSEQ multiplex PCR. The table records fewer than 350,000 clones, 89% of them present only once. Sequencing was performed on PBMCs or T cells enriched from blood (not recorded which). The receptors were gathered from a man in his 60s who had recovered from COVID-19.

The genes are TRBV19 and TRBJ1-5; possible D gene TRBD1, 5 bases. CDR3 length: 13 residues. V lost 7 bases to trimming and J lost 3 bases, with 10 bases between them. Germline CDR1 is LNHDA and CDR2 is SQIVND (reference sequence). The CDR3 region has the DNA TGTGCCAGTATGGACAACTACAATCAGCCCCAGCATTTT. Its protein is CASMDNYNQPQHF.

The chain carries TRBV5-1 and TRBJ1-4; D unclear. V was cut by 1 base and J by 3 bases, with 7 bases left in between. The CDR3 has 14 amino acids. Germline CDR1 is SGHRS and CDR2 is YFSETQ. The CDR3 DNA is TGCGCCAGCAGCTTGCCCGGGTCTAATGAAAAACTGTTTTTT. Translation: CASSLPGSNEKLFF.

This rearrangement joins TRBV7-9 to TRBJ1-2, with 7 bases fitting TRBD1. The length of the CDR3 is 13 residues. Germline CDR1 and CDR2: SEHNR and FQNEAQ (reference sequence). With V trimmed by 2 bases and J by 5 bases, 2 bases remained unmatched. CDR3 sequence reads: CASSLQGGYGYTF. The CDR3 nucleotides are TGTGCCAGCAGCTTACAGGGGGGATATGGCTACACCTTC.

The J gene is TRBJ1-1, the V gene TRBV7-9; D ambiguous. With 1 base removed from V and 10 bases from J, the gap between germline ends came to 16 bases. The germline CDR1 and CDR2 sequences are SEHNR and FQNEAQ (reference sequence). This CDR3 is built from 14 residues. The CDR3 reads CASSLGTEHIRAFF. The CDR3 DNA reads as TGTGCCAGCAGCTTAGGGACTGAGCATATTCGAGCTTTCTTT.

J is TRBJ1-6 and V is TRBV5-1, with D possibly TRBD1 on 5 matching bases. V lost 2 bases and J lost 5, with 14 bases in between. The CDR3 covers 16 residues. Germline CDR1 is SGHRS and CDR2 is YFSETQ. CDR3 region: CASSLTSQANNSPLHF. The CDR3 nucleotides are TGCGCCAGCAGCTTAACCTCACAGGCGAATAATTCACCCCTCCACTTT.

The chain combines TRBV24-1 with TRBJ2-1, with a tentative D call TRBD2 (6 bases). The V end was cut by 5 bases, the J end by 2 bases, with 15 bases between. Germline V lookup: CDR1 KGHDR, CDR2 SFDVKD. This CDR3 region has 16 residues. CDR3 bases: TGTGCCACCAGTGGTGGGGGACTCCGCGCCTACAATGAGCAGTTCTTC. It translates to CATSGGGLRAYNEQFF.

The chain uses TRBV7-2 and TRBJ1-6; weak D call: TRBD1 (5 bases). Trimming left V 4 bases short and J 8 bases short, with 21 bases between. This CDR3 has 17 amino acids. Germline values: CDR1 SGHTA, CDR2 FQGNSA. This CDR3 reads CASSYFGPQGGHSPLHF. The CDR3 DNA reads TGTGCCAGCAGCTATTTTGGCCCCCAGGGTGGTCATTCACCCCTCCACTTT.

The chain couples TRBV19 to TRBJ2-5, with 7 bases lining up with TRBD2. Germline V CDR1 and CDR2: LNHDA, SQIVND (reference sequence). There are 14 residues in the CDR3. The trim removed 1 base at V and 4 bases at J, leaving 3 bases unmatched. This CDR3 reads CASSIVSSGETQYF. CDR3 nucleotides: TGTGCCAGTAGTATAGTGTCTAGCGGAGAGACCCAGTACTTC.

The V gene is TRBV7-3, the J gene TRBJ2-1; 7 bases agree with TRBD2. The CDR3 sequence is 12 residues long. The V and J ends lost 7 bases and 9 bases, in that order; junction bases with no gene match: 6. Germline CDR1 is SGHTA and CDR2 is FQGTGA. The CDR3 protein is CASTSSGGEQFF. The CDR3 DNA reads as TGTGCCAGCACCTCCTCGGGGGGTGAGCAGTTCTTC.

The chain combines TRBV18 with TRBJ1-2, with D hard to call. The CDR3 length is 14 residues. From germline, CDR1 is KGHSH and CDR2 LQKENI. The germline V and J ends were trimmed by 3 bases and 5 bases, with 13 bases remaining between them. The CDR3 spells CASSPLVQTYGYTF. In DNA form, the CDR3 reads TGTGCCAGCTCACCTTTGGTGCAGACTTATGGCTACACCTTC. The full variable domain, with the rest looked up from reference TRBV18 and TRBJ1-2, is NAGVMQNPRHLVRRRGQEARLRCSPMKGHSHVYWYRQLPEEGLKFMVYLQKENIIDESGMPKERFSAEFPKEGPSILRIQQVVRGDSAAYFCASSPLVQTYGYTFGSGTRLTVV.

The chain is built from TRBV28 and TRBJ1-1, with 10 bases that match TRBD1. This CDR3 contains 14 residues. V shed 7 bases, J shed 6 bases, and the junction held 8 bases outside the gene matches. Germline CDR1 and CDR2: MDHEN and SYDVKM. CDR3: CASTLTGGFSEAFF. The CDR3 coding sequence is TGTGCCAGCACCCTGACAGGGGGCTTCTCTGAAGCTTTCTTT.